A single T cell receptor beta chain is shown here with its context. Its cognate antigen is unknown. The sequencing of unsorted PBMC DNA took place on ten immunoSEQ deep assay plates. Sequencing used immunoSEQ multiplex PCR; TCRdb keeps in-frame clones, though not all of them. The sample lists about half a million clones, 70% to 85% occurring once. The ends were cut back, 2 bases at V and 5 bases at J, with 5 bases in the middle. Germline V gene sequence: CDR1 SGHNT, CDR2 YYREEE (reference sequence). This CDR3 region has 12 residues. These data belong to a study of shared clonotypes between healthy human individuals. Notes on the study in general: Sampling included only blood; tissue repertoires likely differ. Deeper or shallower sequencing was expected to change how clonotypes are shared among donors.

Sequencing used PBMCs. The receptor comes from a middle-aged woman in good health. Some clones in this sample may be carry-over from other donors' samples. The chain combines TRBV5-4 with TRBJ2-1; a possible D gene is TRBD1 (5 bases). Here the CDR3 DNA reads TGTGCCAGCAGCTTAGGGGACAATGAGCAGTTCTTC. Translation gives CASSLGDNEQFF.